This TCR beta chain derives from a study of cytomegalovirus exposure and HLA in healthy donors. PCR was performed using 60 Vbeta and 13 Jbeta primers. Profiling relied on immunoSEQ multiplex PCR, and the TCRdb table lists in-frame clones only, not all of them. Its clone listing holds under 85,000 clones. V gave up 6 bases and J gave up 9 bases; unmatched junction bases: 12. The CDR3 has 14 residues. Germline lookup yields CDR1 SGDLS and CDR2 YYNGEE. Sequencing was carried out using PBMCs. The origin of this receptor is a boy aged 10-17 years in good health and CMV-seronegative. The chain is built from TRBV9 and TRBJ1-3, with TRBD1 matching over 7 bases. CDR3 DNA: TGTGCCAGCACCTTATTTGAGGCAGGGGGCACCATATATTTT. Its protein product is CASTLFEAGGTIYF.